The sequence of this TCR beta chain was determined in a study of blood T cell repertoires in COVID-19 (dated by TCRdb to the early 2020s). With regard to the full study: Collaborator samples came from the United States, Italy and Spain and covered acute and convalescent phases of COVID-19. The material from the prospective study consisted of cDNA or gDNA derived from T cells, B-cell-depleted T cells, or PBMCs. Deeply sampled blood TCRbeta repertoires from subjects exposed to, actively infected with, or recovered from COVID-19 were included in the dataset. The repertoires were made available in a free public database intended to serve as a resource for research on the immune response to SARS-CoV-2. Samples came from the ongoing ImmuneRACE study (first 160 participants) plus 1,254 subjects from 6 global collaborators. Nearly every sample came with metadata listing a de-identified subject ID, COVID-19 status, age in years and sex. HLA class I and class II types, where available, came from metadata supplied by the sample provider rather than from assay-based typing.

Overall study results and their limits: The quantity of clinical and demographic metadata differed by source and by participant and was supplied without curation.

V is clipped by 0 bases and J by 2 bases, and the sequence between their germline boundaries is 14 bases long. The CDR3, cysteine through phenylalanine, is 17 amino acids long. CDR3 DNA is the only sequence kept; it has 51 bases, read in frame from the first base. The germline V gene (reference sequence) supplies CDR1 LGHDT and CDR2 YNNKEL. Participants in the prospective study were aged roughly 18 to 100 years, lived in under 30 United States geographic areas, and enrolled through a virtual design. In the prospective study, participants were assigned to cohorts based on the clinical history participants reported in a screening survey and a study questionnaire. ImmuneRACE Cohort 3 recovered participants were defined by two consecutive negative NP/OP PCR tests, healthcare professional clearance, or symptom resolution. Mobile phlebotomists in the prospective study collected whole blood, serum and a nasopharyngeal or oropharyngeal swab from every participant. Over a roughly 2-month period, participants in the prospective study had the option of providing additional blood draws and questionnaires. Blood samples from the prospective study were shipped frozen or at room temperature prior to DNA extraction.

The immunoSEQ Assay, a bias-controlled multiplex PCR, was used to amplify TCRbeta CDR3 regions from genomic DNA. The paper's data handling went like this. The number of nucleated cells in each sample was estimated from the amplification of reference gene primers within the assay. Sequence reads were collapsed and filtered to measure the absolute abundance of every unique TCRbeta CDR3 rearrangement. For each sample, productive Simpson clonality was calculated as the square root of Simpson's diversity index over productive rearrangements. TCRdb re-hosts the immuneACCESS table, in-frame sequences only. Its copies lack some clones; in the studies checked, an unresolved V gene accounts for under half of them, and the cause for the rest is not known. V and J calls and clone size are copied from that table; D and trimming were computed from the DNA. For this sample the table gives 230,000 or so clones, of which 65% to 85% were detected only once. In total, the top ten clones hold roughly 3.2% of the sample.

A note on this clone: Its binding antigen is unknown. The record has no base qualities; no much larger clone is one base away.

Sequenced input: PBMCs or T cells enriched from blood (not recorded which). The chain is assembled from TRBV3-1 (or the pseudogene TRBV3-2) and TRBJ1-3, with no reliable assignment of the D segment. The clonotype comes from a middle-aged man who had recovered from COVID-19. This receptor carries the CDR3 CASSQDPRVRAGNTIYF. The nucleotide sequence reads TGTGCCAGCAGCCAAGATCCGAGGGTACGGGCTGGAAACACCATATATTTT.